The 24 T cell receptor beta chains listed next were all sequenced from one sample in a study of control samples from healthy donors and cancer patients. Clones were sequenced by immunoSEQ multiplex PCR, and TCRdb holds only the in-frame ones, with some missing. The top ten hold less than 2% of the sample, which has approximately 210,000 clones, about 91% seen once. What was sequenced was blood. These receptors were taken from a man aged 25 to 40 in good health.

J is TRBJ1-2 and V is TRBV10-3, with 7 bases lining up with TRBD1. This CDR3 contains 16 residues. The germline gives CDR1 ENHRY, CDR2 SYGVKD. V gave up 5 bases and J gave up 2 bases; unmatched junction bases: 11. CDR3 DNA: TGTGCCATCAGTAATGGTGGGACAGCAGAGAACTATGGCTACACCTTC. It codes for CAISNGGTAENYGYTF.

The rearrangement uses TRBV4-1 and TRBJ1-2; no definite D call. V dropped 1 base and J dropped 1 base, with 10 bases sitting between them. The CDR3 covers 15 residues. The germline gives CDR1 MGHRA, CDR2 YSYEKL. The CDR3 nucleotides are TGCGCCAGCAGCCAAGTTGGCGGACTTAACTATGGCTACACCTTC. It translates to CASSQVGGLNYGYTF.

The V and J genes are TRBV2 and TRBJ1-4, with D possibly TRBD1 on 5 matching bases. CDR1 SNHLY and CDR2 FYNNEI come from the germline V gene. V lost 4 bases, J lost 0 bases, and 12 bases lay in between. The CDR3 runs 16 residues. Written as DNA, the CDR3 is TGTGCCAGCAGTGGGGGGTGGGAGGCAACTAATGAAAAACTGTTTTTT. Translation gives CASSGGWEATNEKLFF.

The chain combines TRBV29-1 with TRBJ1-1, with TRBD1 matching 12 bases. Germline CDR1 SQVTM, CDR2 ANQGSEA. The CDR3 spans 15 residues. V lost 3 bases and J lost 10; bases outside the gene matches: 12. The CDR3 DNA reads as TGCAGCGTTGAGGATCCCGGGACAGGGGGCGTTCTAGCTTTCTTT. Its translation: CSVEDPGTGGVLAFF.

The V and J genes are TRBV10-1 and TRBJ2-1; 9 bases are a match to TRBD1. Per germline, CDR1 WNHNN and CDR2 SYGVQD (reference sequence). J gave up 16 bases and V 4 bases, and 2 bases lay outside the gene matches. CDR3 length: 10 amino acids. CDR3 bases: TGCGCCAGCAGTGTGGGACAGGGTTTCTTC. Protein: CASSVGQGFF.

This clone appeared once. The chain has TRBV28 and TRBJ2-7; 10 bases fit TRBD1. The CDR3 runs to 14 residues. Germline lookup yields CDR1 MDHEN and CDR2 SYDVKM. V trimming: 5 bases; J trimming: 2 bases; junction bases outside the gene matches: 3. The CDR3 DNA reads TGTGCCAGCAGTGGGACAGGGGATACCTACGAGCAGTACTTC. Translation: CASSGTGDTYEQYF. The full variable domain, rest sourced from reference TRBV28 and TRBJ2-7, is DVKVTQSSRYLVKRTGEKVFLECVQDMDHENMFWYRQDPGLGLRLIYFSYDVKMKEKGDIPEGYSVSREKKERFSLILESASTNQTSMYLCASSGTGDTYEQYFGPGTRLTVT.

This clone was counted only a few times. CDR3 in amino acids: CASSSGQGQSGANVLTF. The CDR3 coding sequence is TGTGCCAGCAGCTCCGGACAGGGGCAAAGTGGGGCCAACGTCCTGACTTTC. The chain has TRBV7-2 and TRBJ2-6; 9 bases align to TRBD1. Losses at the gene ends were 4 bases for V and 3 bases for J; bases not matched to a gene: 7. The CDR3 has 17 amino acids. Per germline, CDR1 SGHTA and CDR2 FQGNSA.

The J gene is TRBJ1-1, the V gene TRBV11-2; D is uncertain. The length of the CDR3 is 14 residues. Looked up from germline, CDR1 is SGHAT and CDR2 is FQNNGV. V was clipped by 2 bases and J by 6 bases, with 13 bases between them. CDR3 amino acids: CASSLPDQSPEAFF. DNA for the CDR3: TGTGCCAGCAGCTTACCCGACCAGTCCCCTGAAGCTTTCTTT.

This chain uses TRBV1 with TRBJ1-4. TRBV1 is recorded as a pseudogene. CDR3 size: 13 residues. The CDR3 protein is CTSSQGVQCELFF. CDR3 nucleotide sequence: TGCACCAGCAGCCAGGGGGTCCAATGTGAACTGTTTTTT.

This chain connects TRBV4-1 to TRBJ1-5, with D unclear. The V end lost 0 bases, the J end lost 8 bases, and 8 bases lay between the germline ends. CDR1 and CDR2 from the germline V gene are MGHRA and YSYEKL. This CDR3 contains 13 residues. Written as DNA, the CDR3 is TGCGCCAGCAGCCAAGAACTTCTTGAGCCCCAGCATTTT. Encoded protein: CASSQELLEPQHF.

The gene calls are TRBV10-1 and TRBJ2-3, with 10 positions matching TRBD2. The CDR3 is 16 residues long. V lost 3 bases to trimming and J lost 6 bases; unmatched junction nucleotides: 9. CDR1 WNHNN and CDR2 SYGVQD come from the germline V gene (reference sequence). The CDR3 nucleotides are TGCGCCAGCAGTGACAGGGCTAGCGGGGGACCGGATACGCAGTATTTT. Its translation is CASSDRASGGPDTQYF.

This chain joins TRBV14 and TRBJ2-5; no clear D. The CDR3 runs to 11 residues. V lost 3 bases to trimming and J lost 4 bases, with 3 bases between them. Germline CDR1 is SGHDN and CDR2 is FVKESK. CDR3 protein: CASSQTETQYF. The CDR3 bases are TGTGCCAGCAGCCAGACAGAGACCCAGTACTTC.

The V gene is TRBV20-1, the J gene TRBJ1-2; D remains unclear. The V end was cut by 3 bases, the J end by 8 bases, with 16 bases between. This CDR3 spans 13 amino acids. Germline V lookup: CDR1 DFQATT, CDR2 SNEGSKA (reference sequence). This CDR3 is CSASPQRTKGYTF. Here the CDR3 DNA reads TGCAGTGCTAGTCCCCAGAGAACGAAGGGCTACACCTTC.

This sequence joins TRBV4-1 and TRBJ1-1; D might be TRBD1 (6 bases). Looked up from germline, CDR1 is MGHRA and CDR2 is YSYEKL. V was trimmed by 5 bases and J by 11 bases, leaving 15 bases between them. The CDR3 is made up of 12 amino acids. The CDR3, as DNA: TGCGCCAGCAGCGGCCGGGACACGCCGGCTTTCTTT. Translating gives CASSGRDTPAFF.

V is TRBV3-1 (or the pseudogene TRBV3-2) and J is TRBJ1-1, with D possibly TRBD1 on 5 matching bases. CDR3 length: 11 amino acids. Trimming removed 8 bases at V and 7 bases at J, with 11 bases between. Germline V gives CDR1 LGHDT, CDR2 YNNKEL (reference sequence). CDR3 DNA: TGTGCCAGCGGCAGGCAGGGTGAAGCTTTCTTT. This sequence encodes CASGRQGEAFF.

The CDR3 loop is CATTSGYQPQHF. DNA for the CDR3: TGTGCCACCACTTCAGGGTATCAGCCCCAGCATTTT. The rearrangement joins TRBV24-1 to TRBJ1-5, with a weak D call TRBD1 (5 bases). This CDR3 spans 12 amino acids. V shed 8 bases and J shed 5 bases, with 9 bases lying between them. The germline V gene encodes CDR1 KGHDR and CDR2 SFDVKD.

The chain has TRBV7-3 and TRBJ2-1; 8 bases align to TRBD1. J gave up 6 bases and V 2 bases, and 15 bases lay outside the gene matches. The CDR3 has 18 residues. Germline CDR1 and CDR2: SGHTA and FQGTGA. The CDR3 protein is CASSLGGSHGQGGNEQFF. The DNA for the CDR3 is TGTGCCAGCAGCTTAGGGGGGAGCCACGGACAGGGAGGCAATGAGCAGTTCTTC.

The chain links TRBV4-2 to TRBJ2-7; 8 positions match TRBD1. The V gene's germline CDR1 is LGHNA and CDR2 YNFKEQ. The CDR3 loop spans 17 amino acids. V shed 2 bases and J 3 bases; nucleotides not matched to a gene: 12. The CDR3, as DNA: TGTGCCAGCAGCCAAAGTTCTAGGTCAGGGGGCAACTACGAGCAGTACTTC. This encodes CASSQSSRSGGNYEQYF.

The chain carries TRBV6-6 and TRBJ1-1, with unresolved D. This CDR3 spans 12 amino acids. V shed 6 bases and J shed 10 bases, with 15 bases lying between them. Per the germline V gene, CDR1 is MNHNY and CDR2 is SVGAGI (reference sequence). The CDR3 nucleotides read TGTGCCAGCAGCCCTTCGGAAGTAGGAGCTTTCTTT. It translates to CASSPSEVGAFF.

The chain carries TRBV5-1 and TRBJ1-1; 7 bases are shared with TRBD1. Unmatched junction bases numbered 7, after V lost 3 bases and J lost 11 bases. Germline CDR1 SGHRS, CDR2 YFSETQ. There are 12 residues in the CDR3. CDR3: CASSSWTGTAFF. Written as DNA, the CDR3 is TGCGCCAGCAGCTCCTGGACAGGTACGGCTTTCTTT.

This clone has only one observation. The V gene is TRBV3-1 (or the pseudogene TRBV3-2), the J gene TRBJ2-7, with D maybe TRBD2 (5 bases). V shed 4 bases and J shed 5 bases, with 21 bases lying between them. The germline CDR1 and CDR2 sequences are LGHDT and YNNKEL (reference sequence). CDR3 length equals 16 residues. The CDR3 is CASSPPPPGYPNEQYF. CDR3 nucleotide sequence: TGTGCCAGCAGCCCTCCCCCCCCGGGGTACCCCAACGAGCAGTACTTC.

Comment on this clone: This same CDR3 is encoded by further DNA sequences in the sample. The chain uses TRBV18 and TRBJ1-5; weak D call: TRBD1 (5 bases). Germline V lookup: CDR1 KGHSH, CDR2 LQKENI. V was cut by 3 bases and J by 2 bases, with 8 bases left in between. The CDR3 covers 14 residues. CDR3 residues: CASSPGAGNQPQHF. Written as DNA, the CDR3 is TGTGCCAGCTCACCCGGGGCGGGCAATCAGCCCCAGCATTTT.

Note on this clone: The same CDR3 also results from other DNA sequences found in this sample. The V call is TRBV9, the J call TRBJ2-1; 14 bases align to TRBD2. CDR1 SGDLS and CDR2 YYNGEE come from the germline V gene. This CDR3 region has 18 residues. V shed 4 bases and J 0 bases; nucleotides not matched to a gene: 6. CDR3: CASSPRLAGGSSYNEQFF. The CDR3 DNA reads TGTGCCAGCAGCCCGAGACTAGCGGGGGGGAGCTCCTACAATGAGCAGTTCTTC.

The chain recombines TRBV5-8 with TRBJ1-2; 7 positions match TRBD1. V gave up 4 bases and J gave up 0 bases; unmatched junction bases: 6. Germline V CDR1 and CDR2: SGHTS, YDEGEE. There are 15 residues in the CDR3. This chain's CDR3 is CASSLDRAANYGYTF. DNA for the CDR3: TGTGCCAGCAGCCTCGACAGGGCGGCTAACTATGGCTACACCTTC.